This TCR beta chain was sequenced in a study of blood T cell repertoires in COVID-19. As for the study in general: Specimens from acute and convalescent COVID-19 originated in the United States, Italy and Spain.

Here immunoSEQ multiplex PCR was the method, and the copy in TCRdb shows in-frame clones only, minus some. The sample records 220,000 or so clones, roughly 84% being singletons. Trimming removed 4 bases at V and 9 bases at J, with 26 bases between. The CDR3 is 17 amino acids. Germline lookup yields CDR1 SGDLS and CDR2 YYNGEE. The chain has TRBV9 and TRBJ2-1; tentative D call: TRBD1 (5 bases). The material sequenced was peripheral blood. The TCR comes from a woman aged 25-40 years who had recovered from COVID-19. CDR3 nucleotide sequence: TGTGCCAGCAGCCAAACACTAAAAGGGGCCCGTCCGGGTGAGCAGTTCTTC. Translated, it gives CASSQTLKGARPGEQFF.